This TCR beta chain was sequenced in a study of T cells after yellow fever vaccination. In this sample, this clonotype turned up a few times. Its target is not known. General study points: Post-booster samples contained most primary-vaccination clones (about 96% CD4, about 90% CD8). Abundant clonotypes from the bulk population could get into FACS-sorted repertoires as contaminants. Some clonotypes were seen in both the CD4 and the CD8 compartments. These made up a small share and likely arose from convergent recombination.

V was clipped by 4 bases and J by 10 bases, with 13 bases between them. CDR3 size: 12 residues. Germline loops: CDR1 LGHDT, CDR2 YNNKEL (reference sequence). For TCR, cDNA came from 5'RACE template switching, which added a universal primer site and UMIs. TCRdb re-derived calls from the 5' RACE reads in MiXCR, one entry per CDR3 protein. The sample lists some 350,000 distinct CDR3 sequences; over 4% were seen once. Sequencing was performed on PBMCs, taken 5 days after the yellow fever booster vaccination. The source of this sequence is a man between 18 and 29 years old who received the YFV17D yellow fever vaccine. This sequence joins TRBV3-1 and TRBJ1-2; possibly TRBD1 for D (5 bases). The CDR3 region has the DNA TGTGCCAGCAGCCCCCGAGGGGAGGACTACACCTTC. Its translation is CASSPRGEDYTF. Variable domain in full (rest from reference TRBV3-1 and TRBJ1-2): DTAVSQTPKYLVTQMGNDKSIKCEQNLGHDTMYWYKQDSKKFLKIMFSYNNKELIINETVPNRFSPKSPDKAHLNLHINSLELGDSAVYFCASSPRGEDYTFGSGTRLTVV.